This T cell receptor beta chain appears in the sequencing data of a study of glioma-infiltrating T cells after dendritic cell vaccination. Time point here: after dendritic cell vaccination, including at tumor progression/relapse. Only patients with spare fresh-frozen tumor and over two years of follow-up were included. The immunoSEQ assay amplified TCRB CDR3 from up to roughly 2 ug DNA. Profiled with immunoSEQ multiplex PCR; TCRdb holds only in-frame clones, not every one. The sample yields about 65,000 clones, around nine tenths seen once. The origin of this receptor is a human donor with glioblastoma. This specimen was blood, taken after dendritic cell vaccination.

CDR3 DNA sequence: TGTGCCAGCAGCTTGGACTCAGGACCCGACGGCGAGACCCAGTACTTC. Translated, it gives CASSLDSGPDGETQYF. This sequence joins TRBV11-3 and TRBJ2-5, with D tentatively TRBD2 (5 bases). The V end lost 3 bases, the J end lost 5 bases, and 19 bases lay between the germline ends. The CDR3 runs 16 residues. Per the germline V gene, CDR1 is SGHNT and CDR2 is YENEEA. Full variable domain (rest looked up from reference TRBV11-3 and TRBJ2-5): EAGVVQSPRYKIIEKKQPVAFWCNPISGHNTLYWYLQNLGQGPELLIRYENEEAVDDSQLPKDRFSAERLKGVDSTLKIQPAELGDSAVYLCASSLDSGPDGETQYFGPGTRLLVL.